This T cell receptor (beta chain) derives from a study of cytotoxic CD8 clonotypes in ibrutinib-treated CLL. This table comes from immunoSEQ multiplex PCR, and its TCRdb copy is limited to in-frame clones, with some not included. The table lists fewer than 400,000 clones, 67% of them singletons. A remark on this clone: Its target is unknown.

This CDR3 spans 14 amino acids. Germline lookup yields CDR1 LNHDA and CDR2 SQIVND (reference sequence). Trimming took 3 bases from V and 8 from J, leaving 15 bases between them. Study observations and caveats: Having risen at ibrutinib response, clonality had fallen back toward baseline by progression.

The sequencing used PBMCs, collected after 36 months of ibrutinib treatment. V and J are TRBV19 and TRBJ2-3; TRBD1 might be the D (6 bases). This clonotype was obtained from a human donor with chronic lymphocytic leukemia. The chain's CDR3 is CASSMIQGLGTQYF. In DNA form, the CDR3 reads TGTGCCAGTAGTATGATACAGGGTTTGGGTACGCAGTATTTT.